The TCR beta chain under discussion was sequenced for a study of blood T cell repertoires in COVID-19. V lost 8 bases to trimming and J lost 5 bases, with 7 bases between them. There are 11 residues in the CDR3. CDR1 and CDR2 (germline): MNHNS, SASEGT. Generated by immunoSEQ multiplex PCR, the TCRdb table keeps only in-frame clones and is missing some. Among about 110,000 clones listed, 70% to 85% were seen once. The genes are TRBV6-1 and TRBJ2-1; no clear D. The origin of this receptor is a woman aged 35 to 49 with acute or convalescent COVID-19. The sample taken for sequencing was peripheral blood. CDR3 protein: CASESNNEQFF. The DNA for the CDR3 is TGTGCCAGCGAAAGCAACAATGAGCAGTTCTTC.